The 15 T cell receptor beta chains presented below share a single source sample, sequenced in a study of vaccination effects on CD4 cells after COVID-19. Libraries were prepared by immunoSEQ multiplex PCR; TCRdb keeps only in-frame clonotypes and omits some of them. The sample carries under 80,000 clones, 73% recorded once. After expansion with viral peptide pools in the ViraFEST assay, antigen-specific CD4+ T cells were sequenced. It was after approximately 11 days of culture that CD4+ T cells were isolated. PCR showed that the person got SARS-CoV-2 infection at some point between March and December 2020. Their antigen targets remain unknown. Sequencing used CD4+ T cells from PBMCs cultured with HIV peptides, obtained before COVID-19 vaccination. Subset given: HIV-1 Nef peptide pool negative control/reference culture. The receptors here all came from a human donor who had a prior SARS-CoV-2 infection.

The chain recombines TRBV2 with TRBJ2-5; a weak D match, TRBD1 (6 bases). Per the germline V gene, CDR1 is SNHLY and CDR2 is FYNNEI. The V end was cut by 5 bases, the J end by 2 bases, with 12 bases between. This CDR3 is built from 14 residues. As DNA, the CDR3 is TGTGCCAGCAGTATACAGGGCGCACAAGAGACCCAGTACTTC. This gives the protein CASSIQGAQETQYF.

This sequence joins TRBV7-9 and TRBJ1-1; weak D call: TRBD1 (6 bases). This CDR3 region has 12 residues. CDR1 is SEHNR and CDR2 is FQNEAQ in the germline V gene (reference sequence). V lost 3 bases and J lost 5, with 7 bases in between. Written as DNA, the CDR3 is TGTGCCAGCAGCTTGGGGGCAACTGAAGCTTTCTTT. Translation gives CASSLGATEAFF. The full variable domain, rest sourced from reference TRBV7-9 and TRBJ1-1, is DTGVSQNPRHKITKRGQNVTFRCDPISEHNRLYWYRQTLGQGPEFLTYFQNEAQLEKSRLLSDRFSAERPKGSFSTLEIQRTEQGDSAMYLCASSLGATEAFFGQGTRLTVV.

The chain employs TRBV27 and TRBJ2-5; 8 bases map to TRBD1. This CDR3 has 15 residues. Germline values: CDR1 MNHEY, CDR2 SMNVEV (reference sequence). The ends lost 3 bases at V and 5 bases at J; junction bases unmatched: 8. The CDR3 nucleotides read TGTGCCAGCAGTTTCGCCAGGGGGCGCGTGGAGACCCAGTACTTC. Translating gives CASSFARGRVETQYF.

V gene TRBV2 combines with J gene TRBJ2-5, with 10 bases that match TRBD2. V shed 6 bases, J shed 6 bases, and the junction held 7 bases outside the gene matches. The CDR3 covers 14 residues. Germline V gives CDR1 SNHLY, CDR2 FYNNEI. The CDR3 reads CASRLSGGAQTQYF. Here the CDR3 DNA reads TGTGCCAGCAGGCTGAGCGGGGGGGCCCAGACCCAGTACTTC.

The chain uses TRBV6-2 or TRBV6-3 and TRBJ1-2; 9 nucleotides match TRBD1. The CDR3 runs 14 residues. Trimming at V came to 5 bases and at J to 5 bases, leaving 6 bases not matched to a gene. The germline V gene has CDR1 MNHEY and CDR2 SVGEGT. The CDR3 nucleotides are TGTGCCAGCAGTAACAGGGGGCGCGGTTATGGCTACACCTTC. Encoded protein: CASSNRGRGYGYTF.

The chain uses TRBV18 and TRBJ2-2, with D hard to call. V gave up 2 bases and J gave up 0 bases, with 10 bases separating them. Per the germline V gene, CDR1 is KGHSH and CDR2 is LQKENI. CDR3 length: 16 residues. CDR3 sequence: CASSPIPSANTGELFF. The CDR3 bases are TGTGCCAGCTCACCAATTCCATCCGCGAACACCGGGGAGCTGTTTTTT. Drawing the rest from reference TRBV18 and TRBJ2-2, the complete variable domain is NAGVMQNPRHLVRRRGQEARLRCSPMKGHSHVYWYRQLPEEGLKFMVYLQKENIIDESGMPKERFSAEFPKEGPSILRIQQVVRGDSAAYFCASSPIPSANTGELFFGEGSRLTVL.

The rearrangement links TRBV5-1 to TRBJ2-7; D not certain. The CDR3 has 13 residues. CDR1 and CDR2 from the germline V gene are SGHRS and YFSETQ. The germline V and J ends were trimmed by 3 bases and 6 bases, with 13 bases remaining between them. CDR3 nucleotides: TGCGCCAGCAGCTCGAGGTTGGGTTTCGAGCAGTACTTC. Its protein product is CASSSRLGFEQYF. The full variable domain, rest sourced from reference TRBV5-1 and TRBJ2-7, is KAGVTQTPRYLIKTRGQQVTLSCSPISGHRSVSWYQQTPGQGLQFLFEYFSETQRNKGNFPGRFSGRQFSNSRSEMNVSTLELGDSALYLCASSSRLGFEQYFGPGTRLTVT.

The chain uses TRBV7-8 and TRBJ1-2; D gene unclear. CDR1 and CDR2 (germline): SGHVS, FQNEAQ. This CDR3 has 17 residues. With 6 bases removed from V and 1 base from J, the gap between germline ends came to 21 bases. The CDR3 sequence: CASSTNRDRRNNYGYTF. The CDR3 DNA follows: TGTGCCAGCAGTACTAACCGGGATCGAAGAAATAACTATGGCTACACCTTC.

This chain connects TRBV5-1 to TRBJ2-1, with 11 positions matching TRBD2. Germline trimming cut 5 bases from V and 2 bases from J; bases unmatched to any gene: 18. Germline V CDR1 and CDR2: SGHRS, YFSETQ. There are 20 residues in the CDR3. The CDR3 region has the DNA TGCGCCAGCAGAGCCCTGGCCCCTTCACTAGCGGGAGATCCCTACAATGAGCAGTTCTTC. The encoded protein is CASRALAPSLAGDPYNEQFF.

The chain employs TRBV6-5 and TRBJ1-2; no clear D gene. The V end lost 7 bases, the J end lost 2 bases, and 11 bases lay between the germline ends. Germline V CDR1 and CDR2: MNHEY, SVGAGI. The CDR3 is 13 amino acids. The CDR3 protein is CASTRLGNYGYTF. The CDR3 coding sequence is TGTGCCAGCACCCGACTGGGGAACTATGGCTACACCTTC.

The V call is TRBV30, the J call TRBJ1-5; TRBD1 matches at 8 bases. CDR3 length: 14 residues. Germline V gene sequence: CDR1 GTSNPN, CDR2 SVGIG (reference sequence). Trimming took 3 bases from V and 5 from J; bases not matched to a gene: 6. The DNA for the CDR3 is TGTGCCTGGAGACGACAGGGGACCGATCAGCCCCAGCATTTT. As protein: CAWRRQGTDQPQHF.

The V and J genes are TRBV6-5 and TRBJ1-1, with 8 nucleotides matching TRBD1. J was trimmed by 6 bases and V by 0 bases; bases with no gene match: 9. The CDR3 sequence is 16 residues long. CDR1 and CDR2 (germline): MNHEY, SVGAGI. The CDR3 nucleotides read TGTGCCAGCAGTTACTCTCTTACAGGGGGTTTCGCTGAAGCTTTCTTT. This sequence encodes CASSYSLTGGFAEAFF.

J is TRBJ1-4 and V is TRBV5-6, with a weak D call TRBD1 (5 bases). Germline lookup yields CDR1 SGHDT and CDR2 YYEEEE. The V end was cut by 3 bases, the J end by 0 bases, with 15 bases between. The CDR3 has 17 residues. The CDR3 region has the DNA TGTGCCAGCAGCTCGACAGCGCGCAGAGCAACTAATGAAAAACTGTTTTTT. Translated: CASSSTARRATNEKLFF.

The chain is built from TRBV6-4 and TRBJ1-1, with a possible D match to TRBD1 (6 bases). This CDR3 spans 14 amino acids. Trimming shortened V by 6 bases and J by 1 base, and 12 bases separated the two germline ends. CDR1 and CDR2 from the germline V gene are MRHNA and SNTAGT. DNA for the CDR3: TGTGCCAGCAGCGAACAGGGTGAGAACACTGAAGCTTTCTTT. It codes for CASSEQGENTEAFF.

This clone was detected only a few times. The rearrangement joins TRBV30 to TRBJ2-5; D not resolved. Germline CDR1 is GTSNPN and CDR2 is SVGIG (reference sequence). Deletions cut 5 bases from V and 2 bases from J, with 12 bases between. This CDR3 is 13 amino acids long. The CDR3 bases are TGTGCCTGGGGAGTGAACGGGCAAGAGACCCAGTACTTC. It codes for CAWGVNGQETQYF. The full variable domain, its missing parts supplied by reference TRBV30 and TRBJ2-5, is SQTIHQWPATLVQPVGSPLSLECTVEGTSNPNLYWYRQAAGRGLQLLFYSVGIGQISSEVPQNLSASRPQDRQFILSSKKLLLSDSGFYLCAWGVNGQETQYFGPGTRLLVL.